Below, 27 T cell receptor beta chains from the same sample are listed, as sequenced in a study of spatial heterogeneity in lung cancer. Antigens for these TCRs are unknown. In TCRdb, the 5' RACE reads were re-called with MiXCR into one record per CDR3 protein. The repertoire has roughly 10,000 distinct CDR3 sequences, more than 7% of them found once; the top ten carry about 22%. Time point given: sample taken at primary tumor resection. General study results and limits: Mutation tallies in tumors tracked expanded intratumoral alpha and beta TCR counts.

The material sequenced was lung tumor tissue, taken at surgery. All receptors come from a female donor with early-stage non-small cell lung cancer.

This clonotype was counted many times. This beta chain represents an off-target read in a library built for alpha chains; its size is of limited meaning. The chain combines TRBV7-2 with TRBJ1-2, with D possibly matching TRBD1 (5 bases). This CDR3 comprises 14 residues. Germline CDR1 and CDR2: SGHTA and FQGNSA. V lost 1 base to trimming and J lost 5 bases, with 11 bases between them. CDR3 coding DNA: TGTGCCAGCAGCTTAGATTGGTCAGGGTATGGCTACACCTTC. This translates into CASSLDWSGYGYTF.

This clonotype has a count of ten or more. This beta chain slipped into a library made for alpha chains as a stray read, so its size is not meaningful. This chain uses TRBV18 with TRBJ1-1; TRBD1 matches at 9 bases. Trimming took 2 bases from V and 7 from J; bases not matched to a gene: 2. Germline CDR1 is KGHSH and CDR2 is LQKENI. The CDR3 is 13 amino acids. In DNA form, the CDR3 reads TGTGCCAGCTCACCAGGGGGACAGGGTGAAGCTTTCTTT. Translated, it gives CASSPGGQGEAFF.

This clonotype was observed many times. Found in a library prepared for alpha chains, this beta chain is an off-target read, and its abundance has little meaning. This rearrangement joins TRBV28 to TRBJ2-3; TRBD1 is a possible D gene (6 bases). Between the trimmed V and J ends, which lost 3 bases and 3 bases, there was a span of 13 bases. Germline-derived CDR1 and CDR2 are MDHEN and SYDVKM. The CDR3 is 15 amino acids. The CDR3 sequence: CASSFRTVGTDTQYF. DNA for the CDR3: TGTGCCAGCAGTTTTCGGACAGTCGGGACAGATACGCAGTATTTT.

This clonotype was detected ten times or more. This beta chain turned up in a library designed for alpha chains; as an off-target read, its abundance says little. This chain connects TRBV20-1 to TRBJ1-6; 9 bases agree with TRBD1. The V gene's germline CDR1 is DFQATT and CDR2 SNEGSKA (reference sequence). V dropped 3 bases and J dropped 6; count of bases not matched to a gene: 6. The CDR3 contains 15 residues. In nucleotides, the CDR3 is TGCAGTGCTAGTCCCCGACAGGGGGGTAATTCACCCCTCCACTTT. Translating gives CSASPRQGGNSPLHF.

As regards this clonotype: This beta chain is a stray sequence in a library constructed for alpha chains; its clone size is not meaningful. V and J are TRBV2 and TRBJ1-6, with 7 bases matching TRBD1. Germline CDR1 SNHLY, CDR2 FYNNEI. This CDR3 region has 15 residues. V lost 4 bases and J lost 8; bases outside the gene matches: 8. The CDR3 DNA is TGTGCCAGCAGTGCGAGGGGGCACACGGATTCACCCCTCCACTTT. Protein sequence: CASSARGHTDSPLHF.

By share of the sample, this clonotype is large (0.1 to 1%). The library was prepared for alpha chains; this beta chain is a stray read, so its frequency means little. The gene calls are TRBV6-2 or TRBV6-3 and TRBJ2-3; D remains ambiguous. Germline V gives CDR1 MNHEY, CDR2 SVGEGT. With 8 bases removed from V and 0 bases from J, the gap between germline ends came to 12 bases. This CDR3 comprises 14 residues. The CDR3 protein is CASLPGHSTDTQYF. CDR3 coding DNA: TGTGCCAGCCTCCCGGGCCATAGCACAGATACGCAGTATTTT.

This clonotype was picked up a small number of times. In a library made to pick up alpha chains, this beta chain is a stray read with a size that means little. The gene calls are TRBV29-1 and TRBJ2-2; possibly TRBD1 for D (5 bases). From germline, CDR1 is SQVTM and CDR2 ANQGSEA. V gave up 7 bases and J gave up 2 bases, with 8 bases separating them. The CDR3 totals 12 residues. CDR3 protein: CSAGLNTGELFF. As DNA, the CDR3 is TGCAGCGCAGGGCTCAACACCGGGGAGCTGTTTTTT.

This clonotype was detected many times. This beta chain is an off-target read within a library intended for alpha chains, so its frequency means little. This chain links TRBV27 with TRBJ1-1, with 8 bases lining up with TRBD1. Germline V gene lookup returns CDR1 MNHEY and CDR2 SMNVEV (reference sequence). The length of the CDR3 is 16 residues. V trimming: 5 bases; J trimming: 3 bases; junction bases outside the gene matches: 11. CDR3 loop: CASSTLPRGLYTEAFF. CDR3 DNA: TGTGCCAGCAGTACACTCCCCAGGGGGCTCTACACTGAAGCTTTCTTT.

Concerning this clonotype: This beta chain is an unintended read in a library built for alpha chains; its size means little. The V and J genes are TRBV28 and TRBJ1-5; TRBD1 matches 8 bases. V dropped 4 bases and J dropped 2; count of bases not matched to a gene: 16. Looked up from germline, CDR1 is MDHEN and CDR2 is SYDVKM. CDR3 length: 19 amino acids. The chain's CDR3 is CASSSPGAGGAGGNQPQHF. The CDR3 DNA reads TGTGCCAGCAGTTCCCCGGGGGCAGGGGGCGCGGGTGGCAATCAGCCCCAGCATTTT.

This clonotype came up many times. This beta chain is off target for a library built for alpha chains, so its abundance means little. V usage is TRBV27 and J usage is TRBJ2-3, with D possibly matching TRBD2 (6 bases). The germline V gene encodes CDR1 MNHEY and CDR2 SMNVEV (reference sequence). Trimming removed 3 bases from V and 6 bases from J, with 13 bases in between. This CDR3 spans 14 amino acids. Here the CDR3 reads CASSFQRASDTQYF. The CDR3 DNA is TGTGCCAGCAGTTTTCAGCGGGCGTCGGATACGCAGTATTTT.

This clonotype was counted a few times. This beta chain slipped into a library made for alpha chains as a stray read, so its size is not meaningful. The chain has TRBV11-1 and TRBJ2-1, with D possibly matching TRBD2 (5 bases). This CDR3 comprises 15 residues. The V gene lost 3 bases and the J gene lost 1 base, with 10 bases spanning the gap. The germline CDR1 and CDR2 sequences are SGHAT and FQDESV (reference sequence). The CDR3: CASSFTGVSYNEQFF. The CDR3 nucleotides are TGTGCCAGCAGCTTTACCGGGGTTTCCTACAATGAGCAGTTCTTC.

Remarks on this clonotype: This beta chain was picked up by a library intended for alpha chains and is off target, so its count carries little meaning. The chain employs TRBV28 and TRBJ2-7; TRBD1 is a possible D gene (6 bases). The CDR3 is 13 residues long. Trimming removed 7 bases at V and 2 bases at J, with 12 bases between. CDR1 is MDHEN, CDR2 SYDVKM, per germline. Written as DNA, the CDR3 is TGTGCCAGCACAAGACAGGTAGCCTACGAGCAGTACTTC. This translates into CASTRQVAYEQYF. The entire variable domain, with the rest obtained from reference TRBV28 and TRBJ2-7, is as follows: DVKVTQSSRYLVKRTGEKVFLECVQDMDHENMFWYRQDPGLGLRLIYFSYDVKMKEKGDIPEGYSVSREKKERFSLILESASTNQTSMYLCASTRQVAYEQYFGPGTRLTVT.

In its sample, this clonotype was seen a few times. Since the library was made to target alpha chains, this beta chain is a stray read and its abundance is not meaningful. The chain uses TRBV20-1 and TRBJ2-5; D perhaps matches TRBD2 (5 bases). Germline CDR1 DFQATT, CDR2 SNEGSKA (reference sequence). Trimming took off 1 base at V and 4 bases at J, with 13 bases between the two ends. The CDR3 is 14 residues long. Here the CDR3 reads CSARGLASGETQYF. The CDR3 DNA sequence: TGCAGTGCTAGAGGTTTAGCGTCCGGAGAGACCCAGTACTTC.

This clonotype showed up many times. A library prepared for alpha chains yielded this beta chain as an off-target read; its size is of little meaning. CDR3 DNA sequence: TGTGCCAGCAGCCGAGAAGTCGGACTAGCCAAAAACATTCAGTACTTC. Translation gives CASSREVGLAKNIQYF. This chain uses TRBV4-2 with TRBJ2-4; TRBD2 is a possible D gene (5 bases). V was trimmed by 4 bases and J by 0 bases, leaving 13 bases between them. CDR3 size: 16 residues. Germline loops: CDR1 LGHNA, CDR2 YNFKEQ.

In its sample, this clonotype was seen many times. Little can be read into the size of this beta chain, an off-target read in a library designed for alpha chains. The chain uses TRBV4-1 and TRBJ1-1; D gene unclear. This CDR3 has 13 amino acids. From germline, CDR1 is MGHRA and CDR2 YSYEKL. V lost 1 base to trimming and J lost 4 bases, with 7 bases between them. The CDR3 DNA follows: TGCGCCAGCAGCCAAGTGGAAGGCACTGAAGCTTTCTTT. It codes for CASSQVEGTEAFF.

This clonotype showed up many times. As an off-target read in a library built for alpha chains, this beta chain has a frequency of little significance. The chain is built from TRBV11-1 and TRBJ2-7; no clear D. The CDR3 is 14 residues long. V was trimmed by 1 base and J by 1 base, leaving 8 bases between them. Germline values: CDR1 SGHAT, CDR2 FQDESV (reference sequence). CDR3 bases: TGTGCCAGCAGCTTAGGACGGCAGTCCTACGAGCAGTACTTC. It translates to CASSLGRQSYEQYF.

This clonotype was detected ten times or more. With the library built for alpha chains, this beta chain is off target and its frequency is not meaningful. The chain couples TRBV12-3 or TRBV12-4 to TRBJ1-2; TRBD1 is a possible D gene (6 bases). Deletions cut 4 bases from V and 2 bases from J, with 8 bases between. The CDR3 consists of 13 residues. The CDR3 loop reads CASSSTGNYGYTF. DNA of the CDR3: TGTGCCAGCAGTTCCACAGGGAACTATGGCTACACCTTC.

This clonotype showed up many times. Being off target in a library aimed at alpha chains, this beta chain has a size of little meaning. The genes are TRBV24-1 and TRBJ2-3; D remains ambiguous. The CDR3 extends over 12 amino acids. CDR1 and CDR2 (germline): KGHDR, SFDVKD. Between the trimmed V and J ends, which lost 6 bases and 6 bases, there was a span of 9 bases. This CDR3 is CATSSGPDTQYF. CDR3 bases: TGTGCCACCAGTTCCGGCCCCGATACGCAGTATTTT.

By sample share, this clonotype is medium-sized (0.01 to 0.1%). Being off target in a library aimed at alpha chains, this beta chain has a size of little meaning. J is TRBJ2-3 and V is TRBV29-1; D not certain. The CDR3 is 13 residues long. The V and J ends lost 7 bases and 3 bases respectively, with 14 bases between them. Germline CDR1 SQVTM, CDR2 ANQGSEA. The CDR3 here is CSATPPGTDTQYF. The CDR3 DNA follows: TGCAGCGCCACCCCCCCCGGTACAGATACGCAGTATTTT.

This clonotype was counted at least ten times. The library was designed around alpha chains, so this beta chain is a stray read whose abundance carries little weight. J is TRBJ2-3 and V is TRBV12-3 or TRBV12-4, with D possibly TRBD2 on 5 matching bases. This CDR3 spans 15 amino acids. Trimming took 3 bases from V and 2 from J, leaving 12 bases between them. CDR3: CASSFVTGYTDTQYF. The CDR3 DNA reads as TGTGCCAGCAGTTTCGTCACGGGGTACACAGATACGCAGTATTTT.

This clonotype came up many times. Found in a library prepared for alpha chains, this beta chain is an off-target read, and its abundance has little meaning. In DNA form, the CDR3 reads TGTGCCAGCAGTCCTAGCGGGGGGGCCTACAATGAGCAGTTCTTC. It specifies CASSPSGGAYNEQFF. The V call is TRBV7-3, the J call TRBJ2-1, with 12 bases aligning to TRBD2. CDR3 length: 15 amino acids. Per the germline V gene, CDR1 is SGHTA and CDR2 is FQGTGA. V was pared by 6 bases and J by 2 bases, with 2 bases of the junction left unmatched. The full variable domain, rest sourced from reference TRBV7-3 and TRBJ2-1, is GAGVSQTPSNKVTEKGKYVELRCDPISGHTALYWYRQSLGQGPEFLIYFQGTGAADDSGLPNDRFFAVRPEGSVSTLKIQRTERGDSAVYLCASSPSGGAYNEQFFGPGTRLTVL.

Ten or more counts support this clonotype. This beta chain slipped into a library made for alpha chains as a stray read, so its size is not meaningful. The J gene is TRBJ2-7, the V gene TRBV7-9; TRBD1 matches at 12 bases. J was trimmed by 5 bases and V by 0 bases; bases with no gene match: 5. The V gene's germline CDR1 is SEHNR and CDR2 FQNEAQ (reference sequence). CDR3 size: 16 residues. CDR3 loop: CASSLATGTGGHEQYF. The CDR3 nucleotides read TGTGCCAGCAGCTTAGCCACCGGGACAGGGGGCCACGAGCAGTACTTC.

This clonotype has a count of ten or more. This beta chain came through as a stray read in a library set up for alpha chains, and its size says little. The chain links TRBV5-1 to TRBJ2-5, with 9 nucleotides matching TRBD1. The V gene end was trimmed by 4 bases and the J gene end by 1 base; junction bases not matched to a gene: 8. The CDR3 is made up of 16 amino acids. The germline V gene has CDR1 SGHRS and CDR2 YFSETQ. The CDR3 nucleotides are TGCGCCAGCAGCCTCTACCCGACAGGGGGCCAAGAGACCCAGTACTTC. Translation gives CASSLYPTGGQETQYF. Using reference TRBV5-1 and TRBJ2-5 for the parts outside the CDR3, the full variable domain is KAGVTQTPRYLIKTRGQQVTLSCSPISGHRSVSWYQQTPGQGLQFLFEYFSETQRNKGNFPGRFSGRQFSNSRSEMNVSTLELGDSALYLCASSLYPTGGQETQYFGPGTRLLVL.

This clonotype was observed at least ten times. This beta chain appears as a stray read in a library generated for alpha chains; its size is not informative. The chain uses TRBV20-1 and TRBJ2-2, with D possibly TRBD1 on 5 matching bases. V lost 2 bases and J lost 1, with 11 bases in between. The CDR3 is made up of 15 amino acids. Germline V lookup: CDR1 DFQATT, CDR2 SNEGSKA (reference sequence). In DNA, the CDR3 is TGCAGTGCTAGATCCCGGCAGGGGAACACCGGGGAGCTGTTTTTT. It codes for CSARSRQGNTGELFF.

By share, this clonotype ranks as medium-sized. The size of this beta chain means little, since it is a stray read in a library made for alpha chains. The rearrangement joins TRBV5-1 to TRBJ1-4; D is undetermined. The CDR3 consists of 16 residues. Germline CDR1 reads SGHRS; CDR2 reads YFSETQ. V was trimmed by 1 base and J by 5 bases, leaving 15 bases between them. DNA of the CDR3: TGCGCCAGCAGCTTGAGGCCCCCGGGCTTAAATGAAAAACTGTTTTTT. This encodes CASSLRPPGLNEKLFF.

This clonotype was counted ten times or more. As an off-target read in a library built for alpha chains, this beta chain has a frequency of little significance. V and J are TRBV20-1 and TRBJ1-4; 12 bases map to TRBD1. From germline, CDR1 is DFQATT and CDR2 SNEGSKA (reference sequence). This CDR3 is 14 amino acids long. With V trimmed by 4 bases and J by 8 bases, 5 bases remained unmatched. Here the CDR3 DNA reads TGCAGTGCTACACCCGGGACAGGGGGCGAAAAACTGTTTTTT. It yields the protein CSATPGTGGEKLFF.

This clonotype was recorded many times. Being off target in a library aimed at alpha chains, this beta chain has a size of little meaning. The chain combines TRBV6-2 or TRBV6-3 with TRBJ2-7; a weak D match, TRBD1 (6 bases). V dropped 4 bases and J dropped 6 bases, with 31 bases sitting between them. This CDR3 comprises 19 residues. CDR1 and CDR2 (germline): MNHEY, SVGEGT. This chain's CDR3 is CASSSSSRNDRSEVAEQYF. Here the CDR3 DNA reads TGTGCCAGCAGTTCATCATCTAGAAATGACAGGTCGGAGGTCGCCGAGCAGTACTTC.